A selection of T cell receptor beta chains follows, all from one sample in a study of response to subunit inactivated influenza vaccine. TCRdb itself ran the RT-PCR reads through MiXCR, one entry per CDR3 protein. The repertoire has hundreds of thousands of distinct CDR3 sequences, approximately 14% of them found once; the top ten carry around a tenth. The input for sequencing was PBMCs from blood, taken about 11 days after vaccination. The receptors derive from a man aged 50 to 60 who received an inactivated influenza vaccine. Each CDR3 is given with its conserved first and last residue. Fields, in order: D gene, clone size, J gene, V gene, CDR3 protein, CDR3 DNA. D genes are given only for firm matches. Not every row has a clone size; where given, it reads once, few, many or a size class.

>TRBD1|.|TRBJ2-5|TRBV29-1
CSVAILPPGQVIETQYF
TGCAGCGTTGCGATTCTTCCACCGGGACAGGTAATAGAGACCCAGTACTTC
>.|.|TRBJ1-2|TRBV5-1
CASSTEQGRYGYTF
TGCGCCAGCAGCACGGAACAGGGACGTTATGGCTACACCTTC
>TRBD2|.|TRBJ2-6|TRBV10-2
CASSGSSGDPAAGANVLTF
TGCGCCAGCAGTGGTTCTAGCGGGGATCCCGCGGCCGGGGCCAACGTCCTGACTTTC
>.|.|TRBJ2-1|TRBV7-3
CASSFRAYNEQFF
TGTGCCAGCAGCTTTCGAGCCTACAATGAGCAGTTCTTC
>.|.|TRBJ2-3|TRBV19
CASSAGMPLGTQYF
TGTGCCAGTAGTGCAGGGATGCCTCTCGGTACGCAGTATTTT
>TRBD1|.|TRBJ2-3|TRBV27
CASSFSPGGRTDTQYF
TGTGCCAGCAGTTTCTCGCCAGGGGGCCGCACAGATACGCAGTATTTT
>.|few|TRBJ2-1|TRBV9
CASSVGGTLYNEQFF
TGTGCCAGCAGCGTAGGCGGGACCCTTTACAATGAGCAGTTCTTC
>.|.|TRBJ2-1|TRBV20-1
CSASFWGRGNEQFF
TGCAGTGCTAGTTTCTGGGGGCGTGGGAATGAGCAGTTCTTC
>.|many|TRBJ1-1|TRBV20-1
CSARKDRLNTEAFF
TGCAGTGCTAGAAAAGACAGGTTGAACACTGAAGCTTTCTTT
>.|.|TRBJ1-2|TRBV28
CASSLLGGSGYTF
TGTGCCAGCAGTTTATTGGGGGGTTCTGGCTACACCTTC
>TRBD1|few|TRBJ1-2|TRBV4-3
CASSRTRDSETNGYTF
TGCGCCAGCAGCCGAACCCGGGACAGCGAGACTAATGGCTACACCTTC
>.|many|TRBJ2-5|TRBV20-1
CSAQGGVGETQYF
TGCAGTGCTCAGGGGGGCGTGGGGGAGACCCAGTACTTC
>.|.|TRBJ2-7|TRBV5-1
CASSPRTDPYEQYF
TGCGCCAGCAGCCCCCGAACAGATCCCTACGAGCAGTACTTC
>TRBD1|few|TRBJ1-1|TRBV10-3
CAISDSNRGGRAEAFF
TGTGCCATCAGTGATTCGAACAGGGGAGGTAGGGCTGAAGCTTTCTTT
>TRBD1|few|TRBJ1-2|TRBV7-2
CASSFSFSDRGGYTF
TGTGCCAGCAGCTTTTCCTTTTCCGACAGGGGTGGCTACACCTTC
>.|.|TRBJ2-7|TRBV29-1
CSVAWGLNYEQYF
TGCAGCGTTGCCTGGGGGCTAAACTACGAGCAGTACTTC
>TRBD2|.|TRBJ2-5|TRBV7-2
CASSLGVTGGLETQYF
TGTGCCAGCAGCTTAGGCGTTACGGGGGGTTTGGAGACCCAGTACTTC
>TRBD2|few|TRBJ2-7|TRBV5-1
CASSSLNRDYYTYEQYF
TGCGCCAGCAGCTCCCTTAACCGGGACTACTATACCTACGAGCAGTACTTC
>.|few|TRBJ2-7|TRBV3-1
CASSQARAEQYF
TGTGCCAGCAGCCAGGCCCGAGCCGAGCAGTACTTC
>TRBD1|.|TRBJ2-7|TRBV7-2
CASSYTGTGGREQYF
TGTGCCAGCAGTTATACCGGGACAGGGGGACGCGAGCAGTACTTC
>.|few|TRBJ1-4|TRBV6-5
CASSYSGADEKLFF
TGTGCCAGCAGTTACTCAGGCGCCGATGAAAAACTGTTTTTT
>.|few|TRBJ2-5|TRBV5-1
CASSLLSSGETQYF
TGCGCCAGCAGCTTGTTGTCGAGTGGGGAGACCCAGTACTTC
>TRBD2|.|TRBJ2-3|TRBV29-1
CSVEDRTSGVTDTQYF
TGCAGCGTTGAAGATCGGACTAGCGGGGTCACAGATACGCAGTATTTT
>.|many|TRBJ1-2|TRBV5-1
CASSPETEGRVYGYTF
TGCGCCAGCAGCCCCGAGACTGAGGGGCGGGTCTATGGCTACACCTTC
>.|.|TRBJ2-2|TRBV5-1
CASSLHGTNTGELFF
TGCGCCAGCAGCCTGCACGGCACGAACACCGGGGAGCTGTTTTTT
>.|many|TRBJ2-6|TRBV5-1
CASSPDNSGANVLTF
TGCGCCAGCAGCCCCGACAACTCTGGGGCCAACGTCCTGACTTTC
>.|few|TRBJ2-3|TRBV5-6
CASSGAGDTQYF
TGTGCCAGCAGTGGGGCCGGGGATACGCAGTATTTT
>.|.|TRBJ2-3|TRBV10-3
CAISASTDTQYF
TGTGCCATCAGTGCCTCCACAGATACGCAGTATTTT
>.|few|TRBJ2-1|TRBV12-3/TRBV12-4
CASTPGGLPEQFF
TGTGCCAGCACCCCTGGGGGGCTGCCGGAGCAGTTCTTC
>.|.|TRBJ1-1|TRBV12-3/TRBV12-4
CASSYKVQNTEAFF
TGTGCCAGCAGTTATAAGGTACAGAACACTGAAGCTTTCTTT
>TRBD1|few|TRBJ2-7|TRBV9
CASSVRDRPYEQYF
TGTGCCAGCAGCGTCCGGGACAGACCCTACGAGCAGTACTTC
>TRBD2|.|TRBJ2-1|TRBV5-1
CASSRSGGASDEQFF
TGCGCCAGCAGCAGGAGCGGGGGGGCCTCGGATGAGCAGTTCTTC
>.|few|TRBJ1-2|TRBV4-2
CASSQDKGGHNYGYTF
TGTGCCAGCAGCCAAGACAAGGGGGGGCACAACTATGGCTACACCTTC
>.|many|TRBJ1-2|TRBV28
CASSLMGVGYTF
TGTGCCAGCAGTTTAATGGGTGTTGGCTACACCTTC
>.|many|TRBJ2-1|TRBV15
CATSSLKRDNEQFF
TGTGCCACCAGCAGTTTAAAGCGAGACAATGAGCAGTTCTTC
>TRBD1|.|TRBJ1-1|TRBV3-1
CASSQVQGATEAFF
TGTGCCAGCAGCCAAGTACAGGGGGCGACTGAAGCTTTCTTT
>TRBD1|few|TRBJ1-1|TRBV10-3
CAISGDRWGTEAFF
TGTGCCATCAGTGGGGACAGGTGGGGCACTGAAGCTTTCTTT